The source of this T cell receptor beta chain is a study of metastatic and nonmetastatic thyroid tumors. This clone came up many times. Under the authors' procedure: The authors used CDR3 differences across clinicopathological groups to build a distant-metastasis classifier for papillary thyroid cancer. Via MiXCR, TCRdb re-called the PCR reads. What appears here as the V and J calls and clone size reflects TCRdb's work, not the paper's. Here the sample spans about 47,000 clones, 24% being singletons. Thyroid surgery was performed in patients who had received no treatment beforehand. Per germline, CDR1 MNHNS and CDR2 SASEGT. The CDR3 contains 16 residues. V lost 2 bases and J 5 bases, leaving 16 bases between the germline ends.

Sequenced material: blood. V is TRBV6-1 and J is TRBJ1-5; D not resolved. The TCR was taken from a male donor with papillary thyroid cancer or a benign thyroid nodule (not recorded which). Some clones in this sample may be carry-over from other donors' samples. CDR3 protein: CASSELRVPDDQPQHF. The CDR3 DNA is TGTGCCAGCAGTGAACTTCGGGTCCCCGATGATCAGCCCCAGCATTTT.